The 7 T cell receptor beta chains below come from one sample, sequenced in a study of blood T cell repertoires in COVID-19. Here immunoSEQ multiplex PCR was the method, and the copy in TCRdb shows in-frame clones only, minus some. The sample contains 300,000 to 400,000 clones, around 88% of which appear only once. Material for sequencing was peripheral blood. All receptors derive from a woman in her 30s with COVID-19, enrolled during active disease.

A few counts support this clone. This chain connects TRBV5-1 to TRBJ2-2; possibly TRBD2 for D (6 bases). The CDR3 contains 16 residues. Looked up from germline, CDR1 is SGHRS and CDR2 is YFSETQ. The V end was cut by 1 base, the J end by 0 bases, with 10 bases between. CDR3 in DNA: TGCGCCAGCAGCTTGTCCGGGGGTGCGAACACCGGGGAGCTGTTTTTT. Residues: CASSLSGGANTGELFF.

With regard to this clone: The same CDR3 is also encoded by other DNA sequences in this sample. The CDR3 DNA reads TGCGCCAGCAGCTTGGCCGGATCTAGCTCTGGAAACACCATATATTTT. Translation gives CASSLAGSSSGNTIYF. The chain combines TRBV5-1 with TRBJ1-3; no clear D. This CDR3 region has 16 residues. CDR1 is SGHRS and CDR2 is YFSETQ in the germline V gene. V shed 0 bases and J shed 0 bases, with 10 bases lying between them.

J is TRBJ2-6 and V is TRBV7-9, with a weak D call TRBD1 (6 bases). The CDR3 runs 16 residues. V gave up 5 bases and J gave up 0 bases, with 11 bases separating them. The germline V gene has CDR1 SEHNR and CDR2 FQNEAQ (reference sequence). CDR3 coding DNA: TGTGCCAGCAGCACAGGGTTGGTCTCTGGGGCCAACGTCCTGACTTTC. Residues: CASSTGLVSGANVLTF.

The V call is TRBV19, the J call TRBJ1-1; TRBD1 aligns across 9 bases. CDR3 size: 14 residues. Germline V CDR1 and CDR2: LNHDA, SQIVND (reference sequence). J was trimmed by 7 bases and V by 2 bases; bases with no gene match: 5. For the CDR3, the DNA is TGTGCCAGTAGTATAAGGGACAGGGAGAGTGAAGCTTTCTTT. This gives the protein CASSIRDRESEAFF. The full variable domain, its missing parts supplied by reference TRBV19 and TRBJ1-1, is DGGITQSPKYLFRKEGQNVTLSCEQNLNHDAMYWYRQDPGQGLRLIYYSQIVNDFQKGDIAEGYSVSREKKESFPLTVTSAQKNPTAFYLCASSIRDRESEAFFGQGTRLTVV.

The rearrangement joins TRBV27 to TRBJ2-7; 10 nucleotides line up with TRBD2. This CDR3 has 15 amino acids. V was pared by 2 bases and J by 3 bases, with 4 bases of the junction left unmatched. Germline V gives CDR1 MNHEY, CDR2 SMNVEV (reference sequence). The CDR3 region is CASSLPGTSVYEQYF. CDR3 nucleotide sequence: TGTGCCAGCAGTTTACCAGGGACTAGCGTCTACGAGCAGTACTTC.

The chain combines TRBV5-6 with TRBJ2-3; 8 positions match TRBD2. CDR3 length: 15 amino acids. After removal of 4 bases from V and 2 bases from J, the junction contained 6 bases not matched to a gene. Per germline, CDR1 SGHDT and CDR2 YYEEEE. The CDR3 reads CASSVLAGLTDTQYF. The DNA for the CDR3 is TGTGCCAGCAGCGTGCTAGCGGGCCTCACAGATACGCAGTATTTT.

As regards this clone: Other nucleotide sequences in the sample specify the same CDR3. V usage is TRBV2 and J usage is TRBJ1-2; TRBD1 matches at 8 bases. The J segment lost 4 bases and the V segment lost 3 bases, leaving 4 bases of the junction unmatched. CDR1 is SNHLY and CDR2 is FYNNEI in the germline V gene. The CDR3 is made up of 14 amino acids. The CDR3 bases are TGTGCCAGCAGTGACAGGGGGCTAGGCTATGGCTACACCTTC. This translates into CASSDRGLGYGYTF. The whole variable domain, remainder taken from reference TRBV2 and TRBJ1-2, is EPEVTQTPSHQVTQMGQEVILRCVPISNHLYFYWYRQILGQKVEFLVSFYNNEISEKSEIFDDQFSVERPDGSNFTLKIRSTKLEDSAMYFCASSDRGLGYGYTFGSGTRLTVV.